The sequence of this TCR beta chain was determined in a study of blood T cell repertoires in COVID-19. TCRdb keeps only in-frame clones here, not all; method: immunoSEQ multiplex PCR. The repertoire holds about 170,000 clones, around 81% seen once, with roughly a tenth in the top ten. The sample holds one count of this clone. This receptor was taken from a man between 65 and 80 years old with active or convalescent COVID-19. The sample comprised peripheral blood.

CDR3: CASSYKERQGAGEQFF. The CDR3 coding sequence is TGTGCCAGCAGCTACAAGGAAAGACAGGGGGCAGGTGAGCAGTTCTTC. V and J are TRBV5-5 and TRBJ2-1, with 10 bases lining up with TRBD1. The CDR3 runs 16 residues. Trimming at V came to 3 bases and at J to 9 bases, leaving 12 bases not matched to a gene. Germline assignment: CDR1 SGHKS and CDR2 YYEKEE (reference sequence).